Below, 14 T cell receptor beta chains from the same sample are listed, as sequenced in a study of blood T cells in healthy people across ages. For the second PCR, which ran for roughly 6 to 12 cycles, a sample-barcoded 5' primer and a J-beta primer mix were used. TCRdb passed the 5' RACE reads through MiXCR, listing each CDR3 protein once. Counted here are about 1.1 million distinct CDR3 sequences, around two fifths occurring once; the ten biggest clones make up approximately 14%. Sequencing used blood. These receptors were obtained from a man between 18 and 35 years old in good health.

This clonotype was recorded a few times. CDR3 amino acids: CASSPTYSGNFNYGYTF. In DNA, the CDR3 is TGTGCCAGCAGCCCGACCTACTCGGGGAATTTTAACTATGGCTACACCTTC. The chain recombines TRBV7-2 with TRBJ1-2; unclear D gene. V was pared by 5 bases and J by 1 base, with 20 bases between. From germline, CDR1 is SGHTA and CDR2 FQGNSA. This CDR3 spans 17 amino acids.

This chain joins TRBV7-2 and TRBJ2-3, with 14 bases that match TRBD2. CDR1 is SGHTA, CDR2 FQGNSA, per germline. The CDR3 covers 19 residues. V trimming: 1 base; J trimming: 0 bases; junction bases outside the gene matches: 6. The CDR3 coding sequence is TGTGCCAGCAGCTTAGTATTTGGGACTAGCGGGGGTAGCACAGATACGCAGTATTTT. Protein: CASSLVFGTSGGSTDTQYF.

In its sample, this clonotype was seen many times. J is TRBJ2-5 and V is TRBV6-6, with no clear D. Germline values: CDR1 MNHNY, CDR2 SVGAGI (reference sequence). The CDR3 length is 10 residues. V lost 4 bases and J lost 7, with 4 bases in between. The CDR3, as DNA: TGTGCCAGCAGTTCGGGGACCCAGTACTTC. Encoded protein: CASSSGTQYF.

This chain uses TRBV15 with TRBJ2-4; D remains unclear. Looked up from germline, CDR1 is LNHNV and CDR2 is YYDKDF (reference sequence). The V gene lost 0 bases and the J gene lost 0 bases, with 6 bases spanning the gap. This CDR3 is built from 15 residues. The CDR3 protein is CATSRDLLAKNIQYF. The CDR3 DNA reads as TGTGCCACCAGCAGAGATCTCCTAGCCAAAAACATTCAGTACTTC.

This clonotype was counted only a few times. V and J are TRBV20-1 and TRBJ1-5; 7 positions match TRBD1. Per germline, CDR1 DFQATT and CDR2 SNEGSKA (reference sequence). The CDR3 runs to 15 residues. V shed 1 base and J 3 bases; nucleotides not matched to a gene: 6. Here the CDR3 reads CSARVGRGINQPQHF. The CDR3 DNA reads TGCAGTGCTAGAGTTGGCAGGGGGATCAATCAGCCCCAGCATTTT.

The genes are TRBV20-1 and TRBJ2-5, with 10 nucleotides matching TRBD2. The CDR3 consists of 18 residues. V trimming: 1 base; J trimming: 11 bases; junction bases outside the gene matches: 22. Germline CDR1 reads DFQATT; CDR2 reads SNEGSKA (reference sequence). The CDR3 DNA follows: TGCAGTGCTAGAGTTTCTTATAGGACTAGCGGATTCTACAATGAGCAGTACTTC. The encoded protein is CSARVSYRTSGFYNEQYF.

On this clonotype: A junction end diverges from the germline sequence, so it may reflect a read error. The chain joins TRBV5-1 to TRBJ1-1; 8 nucleotides align to TRBD1. The CDR3 sequence is 13 residues long. Germline V lookup: CDR1 SGHRS, CDR2 YFSETQ. CDR3 DNA: TGTGCCAGCAGGACAGGGATGAACACTGAAGCTTTCTTT. This codes for CASRTGMNTEAFF.

The rearrangement links TRBV5-1 to TRBJ1-1; D remains ambiguous. CDR1 is SGHRS and CDR2 is YFSETQ in the germline V gene. CDR3 size: 16 residues. Between the trimmed V and J ends, which lost 0 bases and 1 base, there was a span of 13 bases. The CDR3 spells CASSLGSGETNTEAFF. The CDR3 bases are TGCGCCAGCAGCTTGGGGTCCGGAGAGACGAACACTGAAGCTTTCTTT.

This clonotype was seen a few times. V gene TRBV11-1 combines with J gene TRBJ2-5; possibly TRBD1 for D (6 bases). Germline V lookup: CDR1 SGHAT, CDR2 FQDESV (reference sequence). Trimming stripped 5 bases from V and 5 bases from J, with 21 bases between. CDR3 length equals 16 residues. The CDR3 is CASSANRVSLRETQYF. The CDR3 region has the DNA TGTGCCAGCAGCGCAAACAGGGTGTCCCTTAGGGAGACCCAGTACTTC.

V usage is TRBV9 and J usage is TRBJ2-7, with 8 bases identical to TRBD1. Germline CDR1 and CDR2: SGDLS and YYNGEE. The ends lost 3 bases at V and 5 bases at J; junction bases unmatched: 10. This CDR3 spans 15 amino acids. The CDR3 DNA sequence: TGTGCCAGCAGCGCCCGGGACAGGCCTCTGGACGAGCAGTACTTC. It specifies CASSARDRPLDEQYF.

The chain has TRBV6-6 and TRBJ2-1; possible D gene TRBD1, 6 bases. The V end was cut by 7 bases, the J end by 7 bases, with 14 bases between. Germline V gene data show CDR1 as MNHNY and CDR2 as SVGAGI (reference sequence). The CDR3 length is 13 residues. CDR3 nucleotide sequence: TGTGCCAGCAAGAACAGGGTGGAAAATGAGCAGTTCTTC. Its protein product is CASKNRVENEQFF.

This clonotype turned up a few times. The genes are TRBV7-2 and TRBJ2-3; D is perhaps TRBD2 (6 bases). This CDR3 spans 16 amino acids. With 5 bases removed from V and 5 bases from J, the gap between germline ends came to 20 bases. Germline V gene data show CDR1 as SGHTA and CDR2 as FQGNSA. CDR3 nucleotide sequence: TGTGCCAGCAGCCCCTTTTGGAGGGGTTTGGAAGATACGCAGTATTTT. Its translation: CASSPFWRGLEDTQYF. The complete variable domain, with remaining parts taken from reference TRBV7-2 and TRBJ2-3, reads GAGVSQSPSNKVTEKGKDVELRCDPISGHTALYWYRQSLGQGLEFLIYFQGNSAPDKSGLPSDRFSAERTGGSVSTLTIQRTQQEDSAVYLCASSPFWRGLEDTQYFGPGTRLTVL.

The J gene is TRBJ2-4, the V gene TRBV10-3, with a tentative D call TRBD1 (6 bases). The CDR3 runs to 14 residues. The germline V and J ends were trimmed by 10 bases and 3 bases, with 16 bases remaining between them. Germline-derived CDR1 and CDR2 are ENHRY and SYGVKD. The CDR3 bases are TGTGCCACCCGGACAGAAAGCGACAAAAACATTCAGTACTTC. Its protein product is CATRTESDKNIQYF.

The V gene is TRBV20-1, the J gene TRBJ1-1, with TRBD1 as a possible D gene (5 bases). The CDR3 consists of 14 residues. The V end was cut by 6 bases, the J end by 1 base, with 15 bases between. Germline V gene sequence: CDR1 DFQATT, CDR2 SNEGSKA (reference sequence). DNA of the CDR3: TGCAGTGCCCGGGCGCCAGGGACGAACACTGAAGCTTTCTTT. Translated, it gives CSARAPGTNTEAFF.